This TCR beta chain was captured by sequencing in a study of OX40 agonist ivuxolimab in advanced cancers. Study-level information: Averaging around 60 years in age, with a range of about 23 to 79, the cohort was 65% to 90% male. Three partial responders included one hepatocellular carcinoma patient and two cutaneous melanoma patients.

Study-wide results and caveats: In the 0.1 to 3.0 mg/kg range, CD4+ and CD8+ blood T cells had expanded clonally by week 6.

This clone was detected a few times. As yet, its antigen is unknown. Germline CDR1 KGHSH, CDR2 LQKENI. Trimming took 3 bases from V and 4 from J; bases not matched to a gene: 8. The CDR3 contains 15 residues. Assay used: immunoSEQ multiplex PCR; TCRdb lists only in-frame clones, some missing. The sample has about 82,000 clones; roughly 80% are singletons. The clonotype originates from an adult with an advanced solid tumor such as melanoma, head and neck, liver or kidney cancer. Here the sequenced sample was CD4+ or CD8+ T cells sorted from blood, taken in a trial of the OX40 agonist ivuxolimab. This chain uses TRBV18 with TRBJ1-1; 7 bases are shared with TRBD1. This chain's CDR3 is CASSPRWDSTTEAFF. The CDR3 bases are TGTGCCAGCTCACCCCGATGGGACAGTACCACTGAAGCTTTCTTT.